The clone carrying this T cell receptor beta chain came up once. This entry belongs to a study of PD-1 blockade in classical Hodgkin lymphoma. Clones were sequenced by immunoSEQ multiplex PCR, and TCRdb holds only the in-frame ones, with some missing. Found here are under 110,000 clones, around 89% of them singletons; the top ten hold around 7%. Relapse after autologous stem cell transplantation occurred in every patient, and brentuximab vedotin exposure varied. The TCR sequence derives from a human donor with classical Hodgkin lymphoma. Sequences were derived from peripheral blood mononuclear cells (PBMCs), sampled before the second cycle of nivolumab.

CDR3 amino acids: CASSSQGGSGNTIYF. DNA of the CDR3: TGTGCCAGCAGCTCCCAGGGGGGCTCTGGAAACACCATATATTTT. The chain has TRBV11-2 and TRBJ1-3, with 7 positions matching TRBD1. The J segment lost 0 bases and the V segment lost 4 bases, leaving 3 bases of the junction unmatched. The CDR3 totals 15 residues. Germline CDR1 SGHAT, CDR2 FQNNGV.